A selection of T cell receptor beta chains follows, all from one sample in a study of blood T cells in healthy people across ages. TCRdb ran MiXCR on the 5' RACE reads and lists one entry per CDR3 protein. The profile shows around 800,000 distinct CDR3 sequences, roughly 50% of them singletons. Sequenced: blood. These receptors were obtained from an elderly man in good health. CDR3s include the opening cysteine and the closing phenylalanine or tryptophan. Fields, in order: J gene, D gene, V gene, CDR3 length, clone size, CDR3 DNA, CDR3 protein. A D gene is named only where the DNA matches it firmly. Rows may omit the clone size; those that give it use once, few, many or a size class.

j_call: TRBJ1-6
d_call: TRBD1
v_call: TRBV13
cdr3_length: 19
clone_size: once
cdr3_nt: TGTGCCAGCAGCACCAATCCTCGACAGGGAAGGGACTATAATTCACCCCTCCACTTT
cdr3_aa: CASSTNPRQGRDYNSPLHF

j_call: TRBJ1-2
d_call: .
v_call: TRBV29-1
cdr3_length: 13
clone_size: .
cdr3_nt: TGCAGCGTTGACGTGGGGGCGGGCTATGGCTACACCTTC
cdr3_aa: CSVDVGAGYGYTF

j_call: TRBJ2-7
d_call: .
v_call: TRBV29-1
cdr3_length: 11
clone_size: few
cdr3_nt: TGCAGCGTTGGCGAATCCTACGAGCAGTACTTC
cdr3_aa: CSVGESYEQYF

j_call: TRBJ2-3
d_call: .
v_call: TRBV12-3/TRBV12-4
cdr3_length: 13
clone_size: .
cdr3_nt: TGTGCCAGCAGTTTCGCTTTCACAGATACGCAGTATTTT
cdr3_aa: CASSFAFTDTQYF

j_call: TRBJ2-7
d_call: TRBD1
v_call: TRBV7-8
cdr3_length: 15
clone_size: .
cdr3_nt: TGTGCCAGCAGCGCTAGGACAGGGGTAGCCTACGAGCAGTACTTC
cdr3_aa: CASSARTGVAYEQYF

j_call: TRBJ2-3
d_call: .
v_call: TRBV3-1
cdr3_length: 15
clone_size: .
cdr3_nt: TGTGCCAGCAGCCAACATACCACCAACACAGATACGCAGTATTTT
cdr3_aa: CASSQHTTNTDTQYF

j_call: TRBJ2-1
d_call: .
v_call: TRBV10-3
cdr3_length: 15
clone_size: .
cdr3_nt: TGTGCCATCAGTGCGGGTCGAGGGGACGCCAATGAGCAGTTCTTC
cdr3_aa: CAISAGRGDANEQFF

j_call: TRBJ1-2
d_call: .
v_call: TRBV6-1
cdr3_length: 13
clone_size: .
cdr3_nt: TGTGCCAGCAGTGCGGCCGGGAACAGGGGCTACACCTTC
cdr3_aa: CASSAAGNRGYTF

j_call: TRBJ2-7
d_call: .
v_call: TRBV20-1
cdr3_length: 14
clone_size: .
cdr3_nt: TGCAGTGCTAGACGGGACTCCCGTTCCTACGAGCAGTACTTC
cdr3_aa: CSARRDSRSYEQYF

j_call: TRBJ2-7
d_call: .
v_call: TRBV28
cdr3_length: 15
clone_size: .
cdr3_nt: TGTGCCAGCAGTTTATCGGCAGGGGTCTCCTACGAGCAGTACTTC
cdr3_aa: CASSLSAGVSYEQYF

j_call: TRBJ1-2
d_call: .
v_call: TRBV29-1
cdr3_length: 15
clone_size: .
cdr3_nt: TGCAGCGTCCGAGGAGGAGGCGGTGGTGTCTATGGCTACACCTTC
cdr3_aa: CSVRGGGGGVYGYTF

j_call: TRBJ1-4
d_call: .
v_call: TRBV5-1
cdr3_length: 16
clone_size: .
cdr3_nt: TGCGCCAGCAGCCGGCGGGAAGGGCTCGGTAATGAAAAACTGTTTTTT
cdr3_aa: CASSRREGLGNEKLFF

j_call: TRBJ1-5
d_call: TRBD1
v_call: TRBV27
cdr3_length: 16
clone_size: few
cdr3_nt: TGTGCCAGCAGTCCTGGACAGGGGAGGGGAAATCAGCCCCAGCATTTT
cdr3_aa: CASSPGQGRGNQPQHF

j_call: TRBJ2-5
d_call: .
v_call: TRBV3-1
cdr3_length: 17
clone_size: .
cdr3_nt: TGTGCCAGCAGCCAAGTAGGGGGTGGGGCAGGACAAGAGACCCAGTACTTC
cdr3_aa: CASSQVGGGAGQETQYF

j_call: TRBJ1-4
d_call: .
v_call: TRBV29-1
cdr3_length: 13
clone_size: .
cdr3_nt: TGCAGCGTGGCCGCAGGGGCTGGTGAAAAACTGTTTTTT
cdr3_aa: CSVAAGAGEKLFF

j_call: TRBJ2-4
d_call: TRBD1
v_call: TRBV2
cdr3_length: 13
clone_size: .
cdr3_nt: TGTGCCAGCAACGGACAGGGAAGTTACGAGCGGTACTTC
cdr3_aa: CASNGQGSYERYF

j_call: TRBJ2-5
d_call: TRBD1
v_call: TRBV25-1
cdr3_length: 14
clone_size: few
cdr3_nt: TGTGCCAGTAGTGGGACAGGGGGCTGGGAGACCCAGTACTTC
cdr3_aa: CASSGTGGWETQYF

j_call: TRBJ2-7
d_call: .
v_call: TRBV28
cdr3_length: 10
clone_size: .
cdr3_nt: TGTGCCAGCAGGGGAATCGAGCAGTACTTC
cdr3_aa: CASRGIEQYF

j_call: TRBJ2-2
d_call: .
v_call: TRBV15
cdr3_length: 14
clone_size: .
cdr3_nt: TGTGCCACCAGCAGAGCCCAAAACACCGGGGAGCTGTTTTTT
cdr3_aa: CATSRAQNTGELFF

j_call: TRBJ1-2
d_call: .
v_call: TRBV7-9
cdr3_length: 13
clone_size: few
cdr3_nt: TGTGCCAGCAGCACCGGAGGAAACTATGGCTACACCTTC
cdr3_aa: CASSTGGNYGYTF

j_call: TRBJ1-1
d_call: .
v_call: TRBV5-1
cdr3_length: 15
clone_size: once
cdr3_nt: TGCGCCAGCAGCTTGGATGGTACTAGGAACACTGAAGCTTTCTTT
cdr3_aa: CASSLDGTRNTEAFF

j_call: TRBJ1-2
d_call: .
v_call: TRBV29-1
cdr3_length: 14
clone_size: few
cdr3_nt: TGCAGCGTTCCCAGGGGACAAAACAACTATGGCTACACCTTC
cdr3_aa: CSVPRGQNNYGYTF

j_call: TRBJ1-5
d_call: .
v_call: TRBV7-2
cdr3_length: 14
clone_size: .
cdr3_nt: TGTGCCAGCCCGGGGGGGCGCGGCAATCAGCCCCAGCATTTT
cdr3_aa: CASPGGRGNQPQHF

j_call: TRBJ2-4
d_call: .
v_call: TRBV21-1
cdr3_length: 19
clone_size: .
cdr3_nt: TGTGCCAGCAGCAAAAGGGGCAGCATCTGGGCACTAGCCAAAAACATTCAGTACTTC
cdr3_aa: CASSKRGSIWALAKNIQYF

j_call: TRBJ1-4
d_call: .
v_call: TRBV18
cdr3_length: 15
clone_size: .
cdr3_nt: TGTGCCAGCTCACCACCGGAGGGTTGGAATGAAAAACTGTTTTTT
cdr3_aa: CASSPPEGWNEKLFF

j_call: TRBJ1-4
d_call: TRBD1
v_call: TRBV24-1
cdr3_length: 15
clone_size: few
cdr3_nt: TGTGCCACCAGTGAGACGGGACAGGCTAATGAAAAACTGTTTTTT
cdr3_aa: CATSETGQANEKLFF

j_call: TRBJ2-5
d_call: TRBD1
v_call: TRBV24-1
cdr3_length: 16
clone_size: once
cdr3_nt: TGTGCCACCAGTGACTCCGGGACAGGGGGCTACAATGAGCAGTACTTC
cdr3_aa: CATSDSGTGGYNEQYF

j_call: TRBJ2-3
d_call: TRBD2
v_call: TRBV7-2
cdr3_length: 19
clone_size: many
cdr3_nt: TGTGCCAGCAGCTTACTTAGCGGGAGTAGGGGCAGATACGGTAGTAGCCAGTATTTT
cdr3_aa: CASSLLSGSRGRYGSSQYF

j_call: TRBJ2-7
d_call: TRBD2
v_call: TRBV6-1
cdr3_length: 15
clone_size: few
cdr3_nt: TGTGCCAGCAGTATTGGCGGGAGGAGCTCCTACGAGCAGTACTTC
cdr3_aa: CASSIGGRSSYEQYF

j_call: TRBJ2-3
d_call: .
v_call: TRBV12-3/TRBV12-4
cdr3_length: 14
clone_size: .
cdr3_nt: TGTGCCAGCACCCGCGGGGCGGCCACAGATACGCAGTATTTT
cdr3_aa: CASTRGAATDTQYF

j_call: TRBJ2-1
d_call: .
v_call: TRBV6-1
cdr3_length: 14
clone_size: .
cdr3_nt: TGTGCCACTGCTGGGTCTGGAGGGTCGGTTGAGCAGTTCTTC
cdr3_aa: CATAGSGGSVEQFF

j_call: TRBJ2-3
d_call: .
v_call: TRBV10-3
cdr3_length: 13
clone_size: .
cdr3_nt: TGTGCCATCAGTGTGAAGGTTTGGGATACGCAGTATTTT
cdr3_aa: CAISVKVWDTQYF

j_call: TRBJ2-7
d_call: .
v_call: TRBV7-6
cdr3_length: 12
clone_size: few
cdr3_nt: TGTGCCAGCAGCATTAGGGGCTACGAGCAGTACTTC
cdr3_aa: CASSIRGYEQYF

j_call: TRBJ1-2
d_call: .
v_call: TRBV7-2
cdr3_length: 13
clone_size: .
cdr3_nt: TGTGCCAGCACCCTAGGGATTTTCTATGGCTACACCTTC
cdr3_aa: CASTLGIFYGYTF

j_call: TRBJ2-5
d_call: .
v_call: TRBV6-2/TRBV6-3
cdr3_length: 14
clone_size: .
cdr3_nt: TGTGCCAGCGGCCGTGGGGGATTAGGCGAGACCCAGTACTTC
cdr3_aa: CASGRGGLGETQYF

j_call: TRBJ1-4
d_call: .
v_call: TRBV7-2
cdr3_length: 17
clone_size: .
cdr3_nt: TGTGCCAGCAGCCCGGCGGGGCTAAGGGGAACTAATGAAAAACTGTTTTTT
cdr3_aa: CASSPAGLRGTNEKLFF

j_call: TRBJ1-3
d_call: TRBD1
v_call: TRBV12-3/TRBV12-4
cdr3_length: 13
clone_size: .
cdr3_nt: TGTGCCAGCAGTCAGGGGGCTGGAAACACCATATATTTT
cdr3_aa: CASSQGAGNTIYF

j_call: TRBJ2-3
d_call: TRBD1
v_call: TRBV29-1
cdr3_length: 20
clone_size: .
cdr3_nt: TGCAGCGTTGAATCCCCAGCGTTCGACAGGGGGCAAATGATGGCGGATACGCAGTATTTT
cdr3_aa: CSVESPAFDRGQMMADTQYF

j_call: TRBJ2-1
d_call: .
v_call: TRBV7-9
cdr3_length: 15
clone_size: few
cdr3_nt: TGTGCCAGCAGCTTAGGGTCGGGCTGGAGAAATGAGCAGTTCTTC
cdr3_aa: CASSLGSGWRNEQFF

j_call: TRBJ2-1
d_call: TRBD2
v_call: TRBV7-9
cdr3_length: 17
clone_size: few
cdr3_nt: TGTGCCAGCAGCCTGACTAGCGGGAGCGTCTCCTACAATGAGCAGTTCTTC
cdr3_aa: CASSLTSGSVSYNEQFF

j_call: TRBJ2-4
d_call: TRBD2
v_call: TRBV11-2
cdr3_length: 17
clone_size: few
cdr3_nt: TGTGCCAGCAGCTCGTCGGGGGGGAGCGATGTCAAAAACATTCAGTACTTC
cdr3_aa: CASSSSGGSDVKNIQYF

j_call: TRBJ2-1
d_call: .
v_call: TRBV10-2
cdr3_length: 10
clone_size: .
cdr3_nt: TGCGCCAGCGCCTACAATGAGCAGTTCTTC
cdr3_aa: CASAYNEQFF

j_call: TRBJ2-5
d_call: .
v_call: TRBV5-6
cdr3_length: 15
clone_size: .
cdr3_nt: TGTGCCAGCAGCTACGGAGGGGGAGCACACAATGAGCAGTACTTC
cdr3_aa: CASSYGGGAHNEQYF

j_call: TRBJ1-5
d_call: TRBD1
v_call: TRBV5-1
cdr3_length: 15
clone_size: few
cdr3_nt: TGCGCCAGCAGCCGGGACAGCTTTAGCAATCAGCCCCAGCATTTT
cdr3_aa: CASSRDSFSNQPQHF

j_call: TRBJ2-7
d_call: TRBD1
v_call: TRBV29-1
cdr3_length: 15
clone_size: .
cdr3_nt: TGCAGCGTTGGGAGGGGACAGGGGATCTCCTACGAGCAGTACTTC
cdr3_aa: CSVGRGQGISYEQYF

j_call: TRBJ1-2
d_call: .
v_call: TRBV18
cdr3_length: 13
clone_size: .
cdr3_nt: TGTGCCAGCTCACCTCCCCTTGACCCTCGCCACACCTTC
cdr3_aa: CASSPPLDPRHTF

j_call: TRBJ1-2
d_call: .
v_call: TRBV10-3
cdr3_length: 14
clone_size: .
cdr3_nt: TGTGCCATTCGAACGGAAGGCGGGAAGGATGGCTACACCTTC
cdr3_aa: CAIRTEGGKDGYTF

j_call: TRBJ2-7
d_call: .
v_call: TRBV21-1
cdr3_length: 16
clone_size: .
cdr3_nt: TGTGCCAGCAGCAAAAACTCCAGGACAGGAGCCTACGAGCAGTACTTC
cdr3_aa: CASSKNSRTGAYEQYF

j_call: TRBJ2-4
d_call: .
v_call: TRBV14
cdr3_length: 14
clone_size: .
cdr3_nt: TGTGCCAGCAGCCTAGTCAATCAATACAGGGAGCAGTACTTC
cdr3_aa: CASSLVNQYREQYF

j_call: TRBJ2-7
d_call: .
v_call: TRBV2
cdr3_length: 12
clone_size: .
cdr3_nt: TGTGCCAGCACAGACAGATACTACGAGCAGTACTTC
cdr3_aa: CASTDRYYEQYF

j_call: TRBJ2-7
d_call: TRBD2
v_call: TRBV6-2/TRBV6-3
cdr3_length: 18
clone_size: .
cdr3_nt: TGTGCCAGCAGCCGGACCGGGACGGTGGGACTAGCGGACTACGAGCAGTACTTC
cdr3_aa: CASSRTGTVGLADYEQYF

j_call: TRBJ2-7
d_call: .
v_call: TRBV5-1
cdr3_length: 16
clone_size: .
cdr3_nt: TGCGCCAGCAGCCCTTCAACGGGGCAGGGTTTCAACGAGCAGTACTTC
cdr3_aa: CASSPSTGQGFNEQYF

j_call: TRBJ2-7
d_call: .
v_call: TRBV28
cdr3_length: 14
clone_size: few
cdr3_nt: TGTGCCAGCGGAGGACAAACCCCCACCTACGAGCAGTACTTC
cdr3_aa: CASGGQTPTYEQYF